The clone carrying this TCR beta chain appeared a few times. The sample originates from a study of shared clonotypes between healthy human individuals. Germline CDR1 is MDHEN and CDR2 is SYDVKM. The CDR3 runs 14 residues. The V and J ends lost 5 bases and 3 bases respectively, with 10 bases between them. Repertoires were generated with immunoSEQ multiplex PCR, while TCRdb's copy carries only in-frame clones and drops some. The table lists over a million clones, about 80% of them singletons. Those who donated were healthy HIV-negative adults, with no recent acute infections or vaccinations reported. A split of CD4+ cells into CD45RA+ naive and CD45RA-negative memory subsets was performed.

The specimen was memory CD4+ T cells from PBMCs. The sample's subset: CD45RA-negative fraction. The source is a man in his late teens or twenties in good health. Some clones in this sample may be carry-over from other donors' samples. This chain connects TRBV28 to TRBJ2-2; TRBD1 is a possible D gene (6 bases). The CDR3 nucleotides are TGTGCCAGCAGTCGGACAGCCCACACCGGGGAGCTGTTTTTT. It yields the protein CASSRTAHTGELFF.